This T cell receptor beta chain was captured by sequencing in a study of shared clonotypes between healthy human individuals (dated by TCRdb to 2018 to 2021). Regarding the research as a whole: The cohort comprised two women and three men aged 18 to 49 years. For each donor, CD4 naive and CD4 memory were each run on three plates, CD8 naive on two plates, and CD8 memory on one plate. Blood TCR repertoires of about 5 healthy adults were deeply sequenced to estimate repertoire size and the extent of clonotype sharing between individuals. To increase sequencing depth and limit assay-specific biases, TCR repertoire library preparation and sequencing were carried out by different laboratories using diverse techniques. Leukapheresis yielded between about 0.85 and 10 billion PBMCs per donor. What the authors observed across the whole study: Because the study included only a small number of donors, the genetic and exposure-history diversity represented was limited. Only blood was sampled, and tissue TCR repertoires likely differ from those in blood. Naive subsets generally had larger estimated clonotype richness than memory subsets did. Compared with non-shared clonotypes, the clonotypes found in all four sorted-subset donors had higher generation probabilities. Incomplete sequencing was indicated by rarefaction of sorted-subset datasets, despite the large sequencing depth. Based on pairwise subsampling, the degree of clonotype sharing among donors was expected to be affected by sequencing depth. Sharing across a few donors was observed for about 5% of naive CD4, 3% to 4% of naive CD8, over 2% of memory CD4, and approximately 0.41% of memory CD8 clonotypes.

Trimmed from V: 3 bases; trimmed from J: 4 bases; junction bases lacking a gene match: 2. The CDR3 runs 14 amino acids, cysteine and phenylalanine included. CDR3 DNA is the only sequence kept; it has 42 bases, read in frame from the first base. CDR1 and CDR2 are read off the germline V gene as MGHRA and YSYEKL. With regard to this clone: Its specific antigen is unknown. No qualities accompany the bases; no much larger clone lies one base away.

Healthy HIV-negative adults with no recently reported acute infections or vaccinations were included as donors. Every donor was a Caucasian adult residing in Nashville, Tennessee, USA. CD4+ T cells were enriched through magnetic negative selection, after which naive cells were positively selected on CD45RA and the remaining negative fraction served as the memory subset. After blood collection by leukapheresis, PBMCs were isolated using Ficoll-Histopaque density gradient centrifugation and then cryopreserved in the vapor phase of liquid nitrogen. Purity and quantity of every magnetically sorted T cell population were checked by analytical flow cytometry. Genomic DNA was isolated from every sorted fraction and measured by UV absorbance on a Nanodrop 2000c. Using the deep immunoSEQ assay, multiplex PCR amplified TCR CDR3 regions from genomic DNA. Genomic DNA extracted from each cell subset was distributed evenly over all wells of several immunoSEQ 96-well plates, and each plate served as one replicate. For sorted subsets, each replicate PCR was loaded with about 0.2 ug genomic DNA, equivalent to 30,000 to 35,000 T cell genomes. Purified libraries were measured with a Qubit 3.0 fluorometer, size-checked on a Bioanalyzer 2100, and measured again with the KAPA Library Quantification kit. Every immunoSEQ 96-well plate was sequenced on a dedicated single-read 150-cycle Illumina NextSeq 550 flow cell. The authors processed their data as follows. Because only junctional sequences without quality scores were contained in the immunoSEQ output, filtering matching that applied to full-length reads could not be performed. Sequences were annotated with PyIR, a Python wrapper for IgBLAST v1.9, using IMGT germline references to assign V/J genes and CDR3. Reads were filtered out if the reads had weak V/J assignments (E-value above 1e-6), no CDR3, stop codons, out-of-frame junctions, or ambiguous translated residues. A V3J clonotype was defined by an identical inferred V gene, J gene, and CDR3 amino acid sequence. The percentage overlap between two repertoires was calculated by dividing the number of shared unique clonotypes by the size of the smaller repertoire. Repertoire richness was assessed with RTK rarefaction, the Chao1 estimator, and Recon v2.1 estimates of unobserved clonotypes. For all TCRbeta clonotypes obtained by the gDNA method from a handful of donors, generation probabilities were computed with OLGA. This immuneACCESS table, as held by TCRdb, lists in-frame sequences with V and J called but not all clones. Of the missing ones, under half trace to an unresolved V gene in checked studies; the others have no known cause. The V and J calls and the clone size are those of that table, but D and trimming were determined from the DNA. The sample table lists roughly 1 million clones, about 84% of them with a count of one. Under 0.6% of the sample is in the top ten clones.

This chain joins TRBV4-1 to TRBJ2-3, and 9 bases in between align with TRBD1. Sequencing was carried out using memory CD4+ T cells from PBMCs. Explained via the paper, the cell subset or site label denotes: CD45RA-negative fraction. The TCR comes from a man between 18 and 35 years old in good health. Some clones in this sample may be carry-over from other donors' samples. In nucleotide form, the sequence is TGCGCCAGCAGCCATCGGACAGGGGCAGATACGCAGTATTTT. Its protein product is CASSHRTGADTQYF.